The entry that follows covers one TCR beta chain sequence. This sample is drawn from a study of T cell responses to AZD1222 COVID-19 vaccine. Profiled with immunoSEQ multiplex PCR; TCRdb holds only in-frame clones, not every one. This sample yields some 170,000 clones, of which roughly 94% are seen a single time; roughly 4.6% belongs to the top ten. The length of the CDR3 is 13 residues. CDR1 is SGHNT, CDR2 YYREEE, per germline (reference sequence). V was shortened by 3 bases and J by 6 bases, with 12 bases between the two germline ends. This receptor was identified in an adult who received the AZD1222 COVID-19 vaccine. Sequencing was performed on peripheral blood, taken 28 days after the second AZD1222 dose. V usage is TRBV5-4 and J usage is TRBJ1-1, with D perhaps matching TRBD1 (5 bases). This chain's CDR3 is CASSSPGPSEAFF. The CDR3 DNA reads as TGTGCCAGCAGCTCACCGGGACCTTCTGAAGCTTTCTTT.